The clone carrying this T cell receptor beta chain has just one count. Its antigen remains unknown. This entry belongs to a study of graft-versus-host responses after intestinal transplantation. Looking at the study overall: Recipients were given multivisceral, liver-intestinal, or isolated intestinal transplants. Anti-thymocyte globulin induction, then tacrolimus and steroids for roughly 3 years, went to all recipients.

The study, taken as a whole, reports: Recipient marrow held GvH clones, some first seen in ileum or blood.

Germline CDR1 and CDR2: MNHNS and SASEGT. Trimming removed 1 base at V and 3 bases at J, with 9 bases between. The CDR3 is 14 amino acids. Only in-frame clones appear in the TCRdb table, and some are missing; sequencing was by immunoSEQ multiplex PCR. The sample holds some 87,000 clones, approximately 92% seen once. This TCR was recovered from a human donor who was the organ donor for an intestinal transplant. This material consisted of unstimulated CD8+ T cells sorted from spleen or lymph node cells, taken before transplant. The chain has TRBV6-1 and TRBJ1-1; TRBD1 might be the D (5 bases). CDR3 sequence reads: CASSEVGAHTEAFF. CDR3 nucleotides: TGTGCCAGCAGTGAAGTAGGGGCTCACACTGAAGCTTTCTTT.